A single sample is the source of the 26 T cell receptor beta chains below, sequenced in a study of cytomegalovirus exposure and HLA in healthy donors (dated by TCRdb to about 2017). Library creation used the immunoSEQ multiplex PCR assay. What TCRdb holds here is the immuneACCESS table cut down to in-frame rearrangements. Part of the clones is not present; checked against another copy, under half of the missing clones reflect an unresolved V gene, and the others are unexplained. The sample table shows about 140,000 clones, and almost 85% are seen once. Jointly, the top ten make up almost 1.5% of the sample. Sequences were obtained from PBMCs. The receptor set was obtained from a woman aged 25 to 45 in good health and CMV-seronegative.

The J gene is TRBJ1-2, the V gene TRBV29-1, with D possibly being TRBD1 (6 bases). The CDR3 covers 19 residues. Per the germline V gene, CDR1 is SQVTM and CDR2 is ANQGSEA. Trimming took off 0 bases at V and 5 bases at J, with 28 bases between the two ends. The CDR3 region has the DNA TGCAGCGTTGAAGATACCGTAGTGAGGGAGGGGGTCCCCTATTATGGCTACACCTTC. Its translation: CSVEDTVVREGVPYYGYTF.

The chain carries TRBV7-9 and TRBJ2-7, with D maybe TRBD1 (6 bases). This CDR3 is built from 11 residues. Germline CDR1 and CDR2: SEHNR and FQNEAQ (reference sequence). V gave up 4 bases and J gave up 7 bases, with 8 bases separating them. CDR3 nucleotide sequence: TGTGCCAGCAGCTCACAGGGTGAGCAGTACTTC. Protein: CASSSQGEQYF.

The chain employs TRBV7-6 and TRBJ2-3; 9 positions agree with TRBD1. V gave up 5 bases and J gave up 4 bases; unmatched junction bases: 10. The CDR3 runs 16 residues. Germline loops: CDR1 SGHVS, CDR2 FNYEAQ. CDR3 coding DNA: TGTGCCAGCAGCGCTACAGGGGGCGCTCCGGCAGATACGCAGTATTTT. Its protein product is CASSATGGAPADTQYF.

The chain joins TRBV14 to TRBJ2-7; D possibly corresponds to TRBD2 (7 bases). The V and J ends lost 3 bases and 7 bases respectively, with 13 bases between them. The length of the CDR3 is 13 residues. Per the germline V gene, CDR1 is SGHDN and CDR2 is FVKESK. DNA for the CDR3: TGTGCCAGCAGCCATGCGGGGGCGAGGGAGCAGTACTTC. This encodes CASSHAGAREQYF. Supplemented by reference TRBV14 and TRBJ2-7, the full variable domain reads EAGVTQFPSHSVIEKGQTVTLRCDPISGHDNLYWYRRVMGKEIKFLLHFVKESKQDESGMPNNRFLAERTGGTYSTLKVQPAELEDSGVYFCASSHAGAREQYFGPGTRLTVT.

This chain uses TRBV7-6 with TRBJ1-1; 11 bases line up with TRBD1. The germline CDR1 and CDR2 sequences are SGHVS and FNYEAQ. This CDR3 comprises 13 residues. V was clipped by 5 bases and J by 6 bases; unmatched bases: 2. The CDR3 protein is CASSQGQGAEAFF. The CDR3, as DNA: TGTGCCAGCAGCCAGGGACAGGGGGCTGAAGCTTTCTTT.

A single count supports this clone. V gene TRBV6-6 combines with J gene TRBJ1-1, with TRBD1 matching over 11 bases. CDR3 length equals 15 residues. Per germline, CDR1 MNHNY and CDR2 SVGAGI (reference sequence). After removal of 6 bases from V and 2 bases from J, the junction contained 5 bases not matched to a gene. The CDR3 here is CASSRTGGLNTEAFF. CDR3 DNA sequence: TGTGCCAGCAGCCGGACAGGGGGCCTTAACACTGAAGCTTTCTTT.

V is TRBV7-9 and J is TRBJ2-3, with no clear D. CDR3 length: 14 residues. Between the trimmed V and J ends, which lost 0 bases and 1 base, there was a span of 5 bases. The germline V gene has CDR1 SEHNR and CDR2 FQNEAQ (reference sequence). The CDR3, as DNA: TGTGCCAGCAGCTTAGCGTCCGGCACAGATACGCAGTATTTT. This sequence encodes CASSLASGTDTQYF.

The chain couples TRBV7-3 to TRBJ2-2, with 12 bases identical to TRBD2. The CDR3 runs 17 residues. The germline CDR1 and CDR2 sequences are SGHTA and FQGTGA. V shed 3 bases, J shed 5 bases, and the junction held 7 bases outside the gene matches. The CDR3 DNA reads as TGTGCCAGCAGCTTCACTAGCGGGGGGTCTCGAACCGGGGAGCTGTTTTTT. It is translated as CASSFTSGGSRTGELFF. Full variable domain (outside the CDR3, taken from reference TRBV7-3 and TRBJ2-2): GAGVSQTPSNKVTEKGKYVELRCDPISGHTALYWYRQSLGQGPEFLIYFQGTGAADDSGLPNDRFFAVRPEGSVSTLKIQRTERGDSAVYLCASSFTSGGSRTGELFFGEGSRLTVL.

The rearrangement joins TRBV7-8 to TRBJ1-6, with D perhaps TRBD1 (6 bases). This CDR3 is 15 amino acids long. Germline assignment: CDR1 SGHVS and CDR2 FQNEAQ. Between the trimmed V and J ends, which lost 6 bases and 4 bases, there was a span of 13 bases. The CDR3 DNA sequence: TGTGCCAGCAGTTCAGGGGATCTATATAATTCACCCCTCCACTTT. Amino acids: CASSSGDLYNSPLHF.

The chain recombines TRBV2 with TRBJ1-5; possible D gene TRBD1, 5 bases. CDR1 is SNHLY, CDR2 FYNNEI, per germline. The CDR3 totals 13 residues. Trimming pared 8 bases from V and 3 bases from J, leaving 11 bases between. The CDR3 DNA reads TGTGCCAGCCAGGGACTTTCCAATCAGCCCCAGCATTTT. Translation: CASQGLSNQPQHF.

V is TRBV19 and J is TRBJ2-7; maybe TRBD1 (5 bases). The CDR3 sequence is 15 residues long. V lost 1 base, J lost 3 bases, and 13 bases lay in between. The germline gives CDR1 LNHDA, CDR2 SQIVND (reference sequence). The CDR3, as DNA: TGTGCCAGTAGTATAGCGGCAGGGCAAAGCTACGAGCAGTACTTC. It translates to CASSIAAGQSYEQYF.

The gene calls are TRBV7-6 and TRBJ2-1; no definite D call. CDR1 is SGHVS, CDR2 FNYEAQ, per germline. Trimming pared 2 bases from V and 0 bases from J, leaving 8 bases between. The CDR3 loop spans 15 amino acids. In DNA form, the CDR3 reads TGTGCCAGCAGCTTACATGAGAGCTCCTACAATGAGCAGTTCTTC. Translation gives CASSLHESSYNEQFF.

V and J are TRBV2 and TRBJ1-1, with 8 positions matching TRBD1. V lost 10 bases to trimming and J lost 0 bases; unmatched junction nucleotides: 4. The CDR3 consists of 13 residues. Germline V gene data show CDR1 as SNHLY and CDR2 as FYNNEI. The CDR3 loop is CATAGQVNTEAFF. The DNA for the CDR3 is TGTGCCACCGCGGGACAGGTGAACACTGAAGCTTTCTTT.

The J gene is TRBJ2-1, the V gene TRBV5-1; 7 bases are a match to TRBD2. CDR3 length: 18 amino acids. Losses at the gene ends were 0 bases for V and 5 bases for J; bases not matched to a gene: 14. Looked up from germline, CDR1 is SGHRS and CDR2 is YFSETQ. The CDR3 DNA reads TGCGCCAGCAGCTTGGAAGGAGTGGCTTCGGGGGGTCACAATGAGCAGTTCTTC. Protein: CASSLEGVASGGHNEQFF.

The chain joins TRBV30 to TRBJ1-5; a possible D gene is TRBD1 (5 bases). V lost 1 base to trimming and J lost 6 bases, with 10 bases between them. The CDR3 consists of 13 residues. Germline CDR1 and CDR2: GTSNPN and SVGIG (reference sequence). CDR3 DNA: TGTGCCTGGAGTGAACGGGGGGGTCAGCCCCAGCATTTT. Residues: CAWSERGGQPQHF. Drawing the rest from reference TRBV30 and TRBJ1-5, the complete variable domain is SQTIHQWPATLVQPVGSPLSLECTVEGTSNPNLYWYRQAAGRGLQLLFYSVGIGQISSEVPQNLSASRPQDRQFILSSKKLLLSDSGFYLCAWSERGGQPQHFGDGTRLSIL.

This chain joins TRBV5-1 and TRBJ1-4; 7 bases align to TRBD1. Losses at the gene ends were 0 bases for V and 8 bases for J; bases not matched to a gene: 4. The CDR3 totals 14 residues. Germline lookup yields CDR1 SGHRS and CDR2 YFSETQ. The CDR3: CASSLGGGREKLFF. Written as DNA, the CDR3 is TGCGCCAGCAGCTTGGGAGGGGGCAGAGAAAAACTGTTTTTT.

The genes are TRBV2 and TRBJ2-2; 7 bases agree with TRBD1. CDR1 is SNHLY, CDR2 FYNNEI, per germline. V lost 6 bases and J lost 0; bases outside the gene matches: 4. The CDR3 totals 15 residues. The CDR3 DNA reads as TGTGCCAGCAGAGTAGGGACAGCGAACACCGGGGAGCTGTTTTTT. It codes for CASRVGTANTGELFF.

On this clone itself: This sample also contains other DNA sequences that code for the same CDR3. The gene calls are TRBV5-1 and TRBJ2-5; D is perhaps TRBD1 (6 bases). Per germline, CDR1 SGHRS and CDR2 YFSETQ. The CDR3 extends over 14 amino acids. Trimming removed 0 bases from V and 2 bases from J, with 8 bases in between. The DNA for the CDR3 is TGCGCCAGCAGCTTGGGGACAGCACAAGAGACCCAGTACTTC. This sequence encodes CASSLGTAQETQYF.

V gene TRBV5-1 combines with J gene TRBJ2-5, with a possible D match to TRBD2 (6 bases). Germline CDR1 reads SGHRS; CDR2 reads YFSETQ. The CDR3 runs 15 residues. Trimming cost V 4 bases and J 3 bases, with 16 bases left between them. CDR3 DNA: TGCGCCAGCAGCCTTCTGACGGGGGTAAAAGAGACCCAGTACTTC. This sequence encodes CASSLLTGVKETQYF.

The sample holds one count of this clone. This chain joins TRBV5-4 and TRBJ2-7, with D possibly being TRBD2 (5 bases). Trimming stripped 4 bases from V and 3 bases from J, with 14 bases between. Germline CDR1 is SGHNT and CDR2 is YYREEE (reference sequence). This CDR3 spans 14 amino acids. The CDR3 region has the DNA TGTGCCAGCAGCACCACCGGGAACTACTACGAGCAGTACTTC. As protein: CASSTTGNYYEQYF. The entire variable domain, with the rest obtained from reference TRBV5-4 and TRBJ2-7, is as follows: ETGVTQSPTHLIKTRGQQVTLRCSSQSGHNTVSWYQQALGQGPQFIFQYYREEENGRGNFPPRFSGLQFPNYSSELNVNALELDDSALYLCASSTTGNYYEQYFGPGTRLTVT.

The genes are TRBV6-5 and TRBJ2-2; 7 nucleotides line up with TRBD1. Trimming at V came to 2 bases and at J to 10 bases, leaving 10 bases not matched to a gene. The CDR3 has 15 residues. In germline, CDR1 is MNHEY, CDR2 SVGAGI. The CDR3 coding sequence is TGTGCCAGCAGTTACGGGACAGTTCCCAAGCCGGAGCTGTTTTTT. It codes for CASSYGTVPKPELFF.

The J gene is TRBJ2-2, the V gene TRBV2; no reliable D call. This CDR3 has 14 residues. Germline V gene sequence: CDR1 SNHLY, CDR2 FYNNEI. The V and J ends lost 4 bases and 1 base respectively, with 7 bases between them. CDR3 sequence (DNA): TGTGCCAGCAGTGTTAACAGGAACACCGGGGAGCTGTTTTTT. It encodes CASSVNRNTGELFF.

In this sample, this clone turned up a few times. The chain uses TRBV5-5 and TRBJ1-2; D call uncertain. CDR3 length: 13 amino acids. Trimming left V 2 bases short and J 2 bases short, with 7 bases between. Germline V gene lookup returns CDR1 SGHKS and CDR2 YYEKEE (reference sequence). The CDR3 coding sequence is TGTGCCAGCAGCTTTCCGGGAAACTATGGCTACACCTTC. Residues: CASSFPGNYGYTF.

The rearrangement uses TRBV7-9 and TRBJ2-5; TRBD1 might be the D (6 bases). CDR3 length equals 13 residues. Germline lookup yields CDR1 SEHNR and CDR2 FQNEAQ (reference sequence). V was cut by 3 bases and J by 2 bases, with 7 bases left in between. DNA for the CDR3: TGTGCCAGCAGCTTCAGGGGTCAAGAGACCCAGTACTTC. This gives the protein CASSFRGQETQYF.

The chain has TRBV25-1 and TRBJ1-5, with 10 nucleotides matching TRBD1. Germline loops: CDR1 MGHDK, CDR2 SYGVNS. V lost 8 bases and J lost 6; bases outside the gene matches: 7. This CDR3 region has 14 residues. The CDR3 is CASAETGGSQPQHF. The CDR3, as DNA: TGTGCCAGCGCGGAGACAGGGGGCAGTCAGCCCCAGCATTTT.

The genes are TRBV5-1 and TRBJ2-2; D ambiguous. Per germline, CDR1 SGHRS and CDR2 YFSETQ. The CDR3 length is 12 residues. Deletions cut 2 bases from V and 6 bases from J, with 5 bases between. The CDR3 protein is CASSFEAGELFF. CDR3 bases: TGCGCCAGCAGCTTTGAGGCCGGGGAGCTGTTTTTT.